The entry that follows covers one TCR beta chain sequence. Its antigen remains unidentified. The data are from a study of vaccination effects on CD4 cells after COVID-19. Study information: BNT162b2 vaccine or mRNA-1273 vaccine was given to participants in two doses.

CD4+ T cell isolation took place after nine to eleven days of culture. No vaccinee had earlier SARS-CoV-2 infection, and nucleocapsid antibodies were negative. Half-medium changes using IL-2 medium occurred on days 3 and 7. Some clones are missing from TCRdb's copy, which holds only in-frame ones; the method was immunoSEQ multiplex PCR. This repertoire shows some 36,000 clones, 55% to 80% found once; its top ten account for 4.2%. The input for sequencing was CD4+ T cells from PBMCs cultured without peptide, taken before COVID-19 vaccination. The TCR sequence derives from a human donor who received a COVID-19 vaccine.

In nucleotides, the CDR3 is TGTGCCAGCAGCACTCCGACAGGGGGGATGAACACTGAAGCTTTCTTT. Protein product: CASSTPTGGMNTEAFF. The chain carries TRBV5-4 and TRBJ1-1, with 9 bases matching TRBD1. Trimming cost V 4 bases and J 0 bases; bases outside gene matches: 7. From germline, CDR1 is SGHNT and CDR2 YYREEE (reference sequence). This CDR3 has 16 amino acids.